Below are 18 T cell receptor beta chains sequenced from a single sample in a study of T cells after yellow fever vaccination. From the 5' RACE reads, TCRdb called clonotypes with MiXCR, one entry per CDR3 protein. The table records fewer than 350,000 distinct CDR3 sequences, approximately 4.5% of them present only once. The starting material was PBMCs, obtained 15 days after the yellow fever booster vaccination. These receptors all come from a man aged 18 to 29 who received the YFV17D yellow fever vaccine.

This clonotype was counted ten times or more. V gene TRBV4-2 combines with J gene TRBJ2-3, with 9 bases matching TRBD2. With 6 bases clipped from V and 1 base from J, the junction kept 11 bases outside the gene matches. The CDR3 loop spans 17 amino acids. Per the germline V gene, CDR1 is LGHNA and CDR2 is YNFKEQ. In DNA, the CDR3 is TGTGCCAGCAGTCCACGGGAGGTAGCGGGGGGCACAGATACGCAGTATTTT. This sequence encodes CASSPREVAGGTDTQYF.

Many counts were recorded for this clonotype. The gene calls are TRBV3-1 and TRBJ2-3, with 7 nucleotides matching TRBD2. Germline CDR1 and CDR2: LGHDT and YNNKEL (reference sequence). CDR3 length equals 12 residues. The J segment lost 2 bases and the V segment lost 8 bases, leaving 1 base of the junction unmatched. CDR3 coding DNA: TGTGCCAGCGCGGGGGACACAGATACGCAGTATTTT. Its protein product is CASAGDTDTQYF.

J is TRBJ1-2 and V is TRBV5-6; 8 bases are shared with TRBD1. Per the germline V gene, CDR1 is SGHDT and CDR2 is YYEEEE. The CDR3 extends over 14 amino acids. Trimming at V came to 0 bases and at J to 7 bases, leaving 5 bases not matched to a gene. The CDR3: CASSLGTGRGGYTF. CDR3 nucleotide sequence: TGTGCCAGCAGCTTGGGGACAGGGAGAGGTGGCTACACCTTC.

This clonotype was seen repeatedly, ten times or more. The chain carries TRBV7-8 and TRBJ2-1; TRBD2 matches 7 bases. CDR1 SGHVS and CDR2 FQNEAQ come from the germline V gene. The CDR3 is 17 amino acids. With 0 bases clipped from V and 4 bases from J, the junction kept 9 bases outside the gene matches. The CDR3 is CASSLAHILGGYNEQFF. CDR3 nucleotide sequence: TGTGCCAGCAGCTTAGCCCACATATTGGGAGGGTACAATGAGCAGTTCTTC.

This clonotype was found many times. This chain connects TRBV7-2 to TRBJ1-1, with 9 bases identical to TRBD1. The CDR3 consists of 14 residues. Losses at the gene ends were 4 bases for V and 4 bases for J; bases not matched to a gene: 4. CDR1 is SGHTA and CDR2 is FQGNSA in the germline V gene. DNA of the CDR3: TGTGCCAGCAGCTGGACAGGGGCGAGCACTGAAGCTTTCTTT. Translation gives CASSWTGASTEAFF.

This clonotype has only a few counts. The chain uses TRBV18 and TRBJ2-5, with D uncertain. The CDR3 covers 13 residues. Germline V gene lookup returns CDR1 KGHSH and CDR2 LQKENI. With 3 bases removed from V and 2 bases from J, the gap between germline ends came to 7 bases. The CDR3 loop reads CASSPAMQETQYF. CDR3 coding DNA: TGTGCCAGCTCACCGGCTATGCAAGAGACCCAGTACTTC.

The chain uses TRBV18 and TRBJ2-3; the D is unclear. Germline CDR1 and CDR2: KGHSH and LQKENI. The CDR3 covers 12 residues. V lost 2 bases and J lost 4, with 4 bases in between. CDR3 DNA sequence: TGTGCCAGCTCACCAGTCCCAGATACGCAGTATTTT. This sequence encodes CASSPVPDTQYF.

The gene calls are TRBV5-1 and TRBJ2-1; unclear D gene. The CDR3 totals 15 residues. Germline values: CDR1 SGHRS, CDR2 YFSETQ. The V gene lost 0 bases and the J gene lost 8 bases, with 15 bases spanning the gap. Here the CDR3 DNA reads TGCGCCAGCAGCTTGGTTGGGTCTCGGGTATATGAGCAGTTCTTC. Its protein product is CASSLVGSRVYEQFF.

This clonotype was counted a few times. The chain joins TRBV5-1 to TRBJ2-7, with 8 nucleotides matching TRBD1. The V segment lost 8 bases and the J segment 6 bases; nucleotides outside the gene matches: 13. The CDR3 runs to 14 residues. Per germline, CDR1 SGHRS and CDR2 YFSETQ. The CDR3 nucleotides read TGCGCCAGTAAGGAGGGACAGGTTCAAGCCGAGCAGTACGTC. Its translation: CASKEGQVQAEQYV.

The V and J genes are TRBV6-1 and TRBJ2-3; D could derive from TRBD1 or TRBD2 (5 bases each). The CDR3 is 12 residues long. Germline V gene lookup returns CDR1 MNHNS and CDR2 SASEGT. V gave up 10 bases and J gave up 4 bases, with 12 bases separating them. For the CDR3, the DNA is TGTGCCACTTCGGGGACCGCAGATACGCAGTATTTT. Its translation is CATSGTADTQYF.

The sample holds many counts of this clonotype. The rearrangement uses TRBV28 and TRBJ2-1, with 7 bases fitting TRBD2. The CDR3 extends over 15 amino acids. Germline loops: CDR1 MDHEN, CDR2 SYDVKM. Unmatched junction bases numbered 4, after V lost 5 bases and J lost 0 bases. The CDR3 coding sequence is TGTGCCAGCAGTCGGGGCGGGGGCTCCTACAATGAGCAGTTCTTC. This codes for CASSRGGGSYNEQFF. Complete variable domain (other parts from reference TRBV28 and TRBJ2-1): DVKVTQSSRYLVKRTGEKVFLECVQDMDHENMFWYRQDPGLGLRLIYFSYDVKMKEKGDIPEGYSVSREKKERFSLILESASTNQTSMYLCASSRGGGSYNEQFFGPGTRLTVL.

The CDR3 sequence: CAWTSPVYSYEQYF. The CDR3 DNA follows: TGTGCCTGGACTTCGCCAGTTTACTCCTACGAGCAGTACTTC. J is TRBJ2-7 and V is TRBV30; D gene unclear. The V end lost 4 bases, the J end lost 0 bases, and 13 bases lay between the germline ends. The CDR3 has 14 amino acids. Per the germline V gene, CDR1 is GTSNPN and CDR2 is SVGIG (reference sequence).

As for this clonotype: Just one base apart from a much larger clone, this may be a read error. The rearrangement joins TRBV4-3 to TRBJ2-2; TRBD1 matches at 7 bases. Germline V gene sequence: CDR1 LGHNA, CDR2 YSLEER. CDR3 length: 15 residues. CDR3: CASCQQGPGTGELFF. CDR3 nucleotide sequence: TGCGCCAGCTGCCAACAGGGGCCCGGCACCGGGGAGCTGTTTTTT.

This clonotype has at least ten counts. The chain has TRBV14 and TRBJ2-3; possible D gene TRBD2, 5 bases. This CDR3 has 16 amino acids. V was clipped by 5 bases and J by 0 bases, with 15 bases between them. CDR1 and CDR2 from the germline V gene are SGHDN and FVKESK. CDR3 DNA sequence: TGTGCCAGCAGCTCCCTGAGGGAGCAGAGCACAGATACGCAGTATTTT. As protein: CASSSLREQSTDTQYF.

This clonotype was counted many times. The rearrangement uses TRBV11-2 and TRBJ1-4; tentative D call: TRBD1 (5 bases). V lost 3 bases to trimming and J lost 0 bases, with 8 bases between them. The germline V gene encodes CDR1 SGHAT and CDR2 FQNNGV. CDR3 length: 15 amino acids. The CDR3 DNA is TGTGCCAGCAGCTTGAGGGGTGCAACTAATGAAAAACTGTTTTTT. This translates into CASSLRGATNEKLFF.

This clonotype was seen a handful of times. The chain recombines TRBV4-1 with TRBJ2-7; D is perhaps TRBD1 (5 bases). The CDR3 extends over 14 amino acids. Between the trimmed V and J ends, which lost 0 bases and 5 bases, there was a span of 11 bases. Germline CDR1 is MGHRA and CDR2 is YSYEKL. This CDR3 is CASSQDLGRDEQYF. DNA for the CDR3: TGCGCCAGCAGCCAAGATCTGGGCAGGGACGAGCAGTACTTC.

This clonotype was recorded at least ten times. The CDR3: CASSQEPPMGNQPQHF. The CDR3 DNA reads TGTGCCAGCAGCCAAGAACCCCCCATGGGCAATCAGCCCCAGCATTTT. J is TRBJ1-5 and V is TRBV3-1, with unresolved D. Germline loops: CDR1 LGHDT, CDR2 YNNKEL (reference sequence). The CDR3 totals 16 residues. V was clipped by 0 bases and J by 2 bases, with 11 bases between them.

This clonotype was seen ten or more times. This sequence joins TRBV7-9 and TRBJ1-1; D is uncertain. There are 13 residues in the CDR3. CDR1 and CDR2 from the germline V gene are SEHNR and FQNEAQ (reference sequence). The V end was cut by 5 bases, the J end by 4 bases, with 11 bases between. Written as DNA, the CDR3 is TGTGCCAGCAGCCAAGGCGGTGGCACTGAAGCTTTCTTT. The encoded protein is CASSQGGGTEAFF.